One sample yielded the 30 T cell receptor beta chains listed below, sequenced in a study of CD8 T cells in ankylosing spondylitis. One entry per CDR3 protein, called by TCRdb with MiXCR from the 5' RACE reads. The sample lists about 200,000 distinct CDR3 sequences; roughly 25% were seen once. The sample was blood, either unsorted or a sorted T cell fraction (not recorded which). Receptors originate from a male donor with ankylosing spondylitis or in good health (not recorded which).

Ten or more counts support this clonotype. The chain links TRBV5-1 to TRBJ1-1; 9 nucleotides agree with TRBD1. The germline V gene encodes CDR1 SGHRS and CDR2 YFSETQ. Trimming removed 1 base from V and 3 bases from J; junction bases left unmatched: 4. The CDR3 contains 15 residues. CDR3 coding DNA: TGCGCCAGCAGCTTGTGGGACAGGGCCTACACTGAAGCTTTCTTT. Translation: CASSLWDRAYTEAFF.

This clonotype was counted ten times or more. The rearrangement uses TRBV15 and TRBJ1-5; D is unresolved. Germline V gives CDR1 LNHNV, CDR2 YYDKDF (reference sequence). The CDR3 sequence is 13 residues long. V was cut by 0 bases and J by 8 bases, with 8 bases left in between. The DNA of the CDR3 is TGTGCCACCAGCAGAGATAGGCGTGAGCCCCAGCATTTT. Its protein is CATSRDRREPQHF.

This clonotype was observed at least ten times. The genes are TRBV7-9 and TRBJ2-1, with 7 bases matching TRBD1. Trimming cost V 7 bases and J 10 bases; bases outside gene matches: 7. The length of the CDR3 is 12 residues. The germline gives CDR1 SEHNR, CDR2 FQNEAQ (reference sequence). CDR3 bases: TGTGCCAGCACCCGTGACAGGGAGGAGCAGTTCTTC. Translation: CASTRDREEQFF.

This clonotype was seen ten or more times. V and J are TRBV12-3 or TRBV12-4 and TRBJ2-1, with 9 bases identical to TRBD1. The CDR3 runs to 14 residues. V shed 5 bases and J 5 bases; nucleotides not matched to a gene: 4. CDR3 DNA sequence: TGTGCCAGCAGTACGACAGGGGGTCACAATGAGCAGTTCTTC. It encodes CASSTTGGHNEQFF.

This clonotype has a count of ten or more. The chain employs TRBV5-1 and TRBJ1-1, with D possibly being TRBD1 (5 bases). There are 15 residues in the CDR3. Germline assignment: CDR1 SGHRS and CDR2 YFSETQ. The V gene lost 4 bases and the J gene lost 0 bases, with 13 bases spanning the gap. DNA of the CDR3: TGCGCCAGCAGCAAGGGGAGCCAGTTGAACACTGAAGCTTTCTTT. It translates to CASSKGSQLNTEAFF.

The chain carries TRBV4-2 and TRBJ1-3, with D unresolved. The V end lost 0 bases, the J end lost 4 bases, and 10 bases lay between the germline ends. The germline CDR1 and CDR2 sequences are LGHNA and YNFKEQ. The CDR3 is 15 residues long. CDR3 loop: CASSQDRTVGNTIYF. CDR3 nucleotides: TGTGCCAGCAGCCAAGATCGTACAGTAGGAAACACCATATATTTT.

Many counts were recorded for this clonotype. The genes are TRBV12-3 or TRBV12-4 and TRBJ2-1, with a possible D match to TRBD2 (6 bases). V was trimmed by 3 bases and J by 2 bases, leaving 11 bases between them. The CDR3 extends over 15 amino acids. CDR3 DNA sequence: TGTGCCAGCAGTTTCTGGGGGGAGCCCTACAATGAGCAGTTCTTC. Amino acid sequence: CASSFWGEPYNEQFF.

This clonotype has ten or more counts. The chain combines TRBV20-1 with TRBJ2-7; D call uncertain. This CDR3 has 15 residues. V was trimmed by 0 bases and J by 0 bases, leaving 12 bases between them. Germline values: CDR1 DFQATT, CDR2 SNEGSKA (reference sequence). CDR3 coding DNA: TGCAGTGCTAGAGAGGGTAGCCTAAGCTCCTACGAGCAGTACTTC. Protein product: CSAREGSLSSYEQYF.

The V and J genes are TRBV20-1 and TRBJ1-2; D uncertain. V lost 4 bases and J lost 2, with 8 bases in between. CDR3 size: 12 residues. Per the germline V gene, CDR1 is DFQATT and CDR2 is SNEGSKA (reference sequence). The CDR3 nucleotides read TGCAGTGCTACCACAGAGAACTATGGCTACACCTTC. Protein product: CSATTENYGYTF.

The table lists this clonotype with many counts. The rearrangement joins TRBV12-5 to TRBJ1-3, with D possibly matching TRBD1 (6 bases). This CDR3 is built from 16 residues. The V end was cut by 4 bases, the J end by 0 bases, with 13 bases between. CDR1 is LGHNT, CDR2 FRNRAP, per germline. In DNA, the CDR3 is TGTGCTAGTGGTTCGCCAGGGGCTAGCTCTGGAAACACCATATATTTT. Amino acid sequence: CASGSPGASSGNTIYF.

V is TRBV20-1 and J is TRBJ1-6; no clear D gene. This CDR3 is built from 14 residues. The ends were cut back, 3 bases at V and 0 bases at J, with 6 bases in the middle. Per the germline V gene, CDR1 is DFQATT and CDR2 is SNEGSKA (reference sequence). CDR3: CSASAASYNSPLHF. The CDR3 nucleotides read TGCAGTGCTAGCGCTGCCTCCTATAATTCACCCCTCCACTTT.

The sample holds many counts of this clonotype. This sequence joins TRBV20-1 and TRBJ1-3, with a tentative D call TRBD1 (5 bases). Trimming cost V 0 bases and J 0 bases, with 9 bases left between them. CDR1 DFQATT and CDR2 SNEGSKA come from the germline V gene (reference sequence). The CDR3 is made up of 15 amino acids. The CDR3 DNA reads as TGCAGTGCTAGAGATCTACAGGACTCTGGAAACACCATATATTTT. As protein: CSARDLQDSGNTIYF.

This clonotype was observed a few times. The rearrangement joins TRBV7-6 to TRBJ2-1, with D possibly matching TRBD2 (5 bases). The CDR3 spans 16 residues. The germline V and J ends were trimmed by 1 base and 7 bases, with 17 bases remaining between them. Germline CDR1 is SGHVS and CDR2 is FNYEAQ. CDR3 sequence: CASSLVASFSGNEQFF. CDR3 sequence (DNA): TGTGCCAGCAGCTTAGTAGCCAGTTTTTCGGGGAATGAGCAGTTCTTC.

This clonotype was observed at least ten times. This sequence joins TRBV12-3 or TRBV12-4 and TRBJ1-4; D is ambiguous. The CDR3 is 12 residues long. Trimming pared 0 bases from V and 10 bases from J, leaving 6 bases between. CDR3 nucleotide sequence: TGTGCCAGCAGTTTAGCTAGTAGAAAACTGTTTTTT. This sequence encodes CASSLASRKLFF.

In this sample, this clonotype turned up a few times. The chain employs TRBV20-1 and TRBJ2-1; 8 bases fit TRBD1. Germline CDR1 DFQATT, CDR2 SNEGSKA (reference sequence). V was clipped by 3 bases and J by 4 bases; unmatched bases: 8. This CDR3 is 15 amino acids long. CDR3 DNA sequence: TGCAGTGCTAGTGACGGCAGGGGGCTTTACAATGAGCAGTTCTTC. It yields the protein CSASDGRGLYNEQFF.

This clonotype was detected many times. The chain is built from TRBV20-1 and TRBJ2-4; 7 bases map to TRBD1. V lost 3 bases to trimming and J lost 1 base; unmatched junction nucleotides: 6. Germline V CDR1 and CDR2: DFQATT, SNEGSKA (reference sequence). The CDR3 sequence is 15 residues long. The CDR3 DNA follows: TGCAGTGCTAGTGACAGGGCCTCGGCCAAAAACATTCAGTACTTC. It yields the protein CSASDRASAKNIQYF.

This clonotype has at least ten counts. The chain joins TRBV7-2 to TRBJ2-3; D remains ambiguous. CDR1 is SGHTA, CDR2 FQGNSA, per germline. This CDR3 region has 14 residues. The V gene lost 11 bases and the J gene lost 4 bases, with 19 bases spanning the gap. CDR3 protein: CAVRLTLSSDTQYF. As DNA, the CDR3 is TGTGCCGTCAGACTGACTCTCTCGTCAGATACGCAGTATTTT.

In its sample, this clonotype was seen a few times. The chain is built from TRBV6-5 and TRBJ1-6; D remains unclear. CDR1 is MNHEY, CDR2 SVGAGI, per germline. V was shortened by 2 bases and J by 2 bases, with 4 bases between the two germline ends. The CDR3 totals 14 residues. For the CDR3, the DNA is TGTGCCAGCAGTTACCAGGCCTATAATTCACCCCTCCACTTT. Translated: CASSYQAYNSPLHF.

This clonotype was found a few times. The V gene is TRBV6-1, the J gene TRBJ2-7; 10 bases agree with TRBD1. Germline V gives CDR1 MNHNS, CDR2 SASEGT. The CDR3 has 16 amino acids. With V trimmed by 5 bases and J by 5 bases, 12 bases remained unmatched. The CDR3 DNA follows: TGTGCCAGCAGTAGAGAGTCCGGGACAGGGGTCCACGAGCAGTACTTC. Its translation: CASSRESGTGVHEQYF.

For the CDR3, the DNA is TGTGCCAGCAGCTTGACAGGAAAAGAGACCCAGTACTTC. Its translation: CASSLTGKETQYF. V is TRBV7-2 and J is TRBJ2-5, with a possible D match to TRBD1 (6 bases). CDR3 length: 13 amino acids. Per the germline V gene, CDR1 is SGHTA and CDR2 is FQGNSA. The V gene lost 3 bases and the J gene lost 3 bases, with 8 bases spanning the gap. The variable domain in full, with the rest retrieved from reference TRBV7-2 and TRBJ2-5, is GAGVSQSPSNKVTEKGKDVELRCDPISGHTALYWYRQSLGQGLEFLIYFQGNSAPDKSGLPSDRFSAERTGGSVSTLTIQRTQQEDSAVYLCASSLTGKETQYFGPGTRLLVL.

This clonotype was seen repeatedly, ten times or more. The chain combines TRBV20-1 with TRBJ2-7; 11 nucleotides match TRBD2. This CDR3 is 15 amino acids long. Germline V lookup: CDR1 DFQATT, CDR2 SNEGSKA (reference sequence). The V and J ends lost 6 bases and 0 bases, in that order; junction bases with no gene match: 7. Written as DNA, the CDR3 is TGCAGTGCATCCACTAGCGGGAGTCCCTCCTACGAGCAGTACTTC. It yields the protein CSASTSGSPSYEQYF.

This rearrangement joins TRBV2 to TRBJ1-2, with 9 bases lining up with TRBD1. Germline assignment: CDR1 SNHLY and CDR2 FYNNEI. This CDR3 comprises 13 residues. With V trimmed by 8 bases and J by 8 bases, 9 bases remained unmatched. CDR3 sequence reads: CASWKQGAEGYTF. The CDR3, as DNA: TGTGCCAGCTGGAAACAGGGGGCTGAGGGCTACACCTTC.

The rearrangement uses TRBV20-1 and TRBJ2-7; either TRBD1 or TRBD2 may fit D (7 bases each). The V gene's germline CDR1 is DFQATT and CDR2 SNEGSKA (reference sequence). The CDR3 runs 11 residues. V shed 5 bases and J shed 5 bases, with 10 bases lying between them. The CDR3 DNA follows: TGCAGTGCTCAGGGGGGGGACGAGCAGTACTTC. Translating it yields CSAQGGDEQYF.

This clonotype came up many times. The CDR3 sequence: CASSLSGGTMVNSPLHF. DNA of the CDR3: TGTGCCAGCAGCTTGTCTGGGGGGACGATGGTTAATTCACCCCTCCACTTT. This rearrangement joins TRBV5-8 to TRBJ1-6; tentatively, D is TRBD1 (5 bases). V was cut by 1 base and J by 6 bases, with 17 bases left in between. The CDR3 is 17 residues long. Germline V gene data show CDR1 as SGHTS and CDR2 as YDEGEE.

The CDR3 nucleotides read TGCGCCAGCAGCCAAGCGACAGGGGTGCGTCAGCCCCAGCATTTT. Its protein product is CASSQATGVRQPQHF. The J gene is TRBJ1-5, the V gene TRBV4-1, with TRBD1 matching 8 bases. Germline loops: CDR1 MGHRA, CDR2 YSYEKL. This CDR3 has 15 residues. J gave up 6 bases and V 1 base, and 5 bases lay outside the gene matches.

There are many counts of this clonotype. CDR3 amino acids: CSATDGDSNQPQHF. The CDR3 nucleotides read TGCAGTGCAACGGACGGCGATAGCAATCAGCCCCAGCATTTT. V usage is TRBV20-1 and J usage is TRBJ1-5, with D unclear. With 6 bases removed from V and 0 bases from J, the gap between germline ends came to 12 bases. The CDR3 is 14 residues long. The V gene's germline CDR1 is DFQATT and CDR2 SNEGSKA (reference sequence).

The sample holds many counts of this clonotype. This sequence joins TRBV5-1 and TRBJ2-5; D gene uncertain. Germline V gene sequence: CDR1 SGHRS, CDR2 YFSETQ. Trimming shortened V by 4 bases and J by 2 bases, and 12 bases separated the two germline ends. The CDR3 contains 14 residues. CDR3 nucleotide sequence: TGCGCCAGCAGCCTACTTCAGCTTCAAGAGACCCAGTACTTC. This gives the protein CASSLLQLQETQYF.

The DNA of the CDR3 is TGTGCCAGCAGCCCCTGGGAGGGGATAGGGGAGACCCAGTACTTC. This gives the protein CASSPWEGIGETQYF. The chain carries TRBV11-2 and TRBJ2-5; 7 nucleotides align to TRBD2. This CDR3 is 15 amino acids long. Germline V lookup: CDR1 SGHAT, CDR2 FQNNGV. After removal of 5 bases from V and 5 bases from J, the junction contained 11 bases not matched to a gene.

The chain joins TRBV29-1 to TRBJ1-1, with 8 bases that match TRBD1. The CDR3 totals 13 residues. Trimming at V came to 5 bases and at J to 1 base, leaving 3 bases not matched to a gene. From germline, CDR1 is SQVTM and CDR2 ANQGSEA. The CDR3 spells CSVRTGSNTEAFF. The CDR3 DNA sequence: TGCAGCGTTCGGACAGGGTCGAACACTGAAGCTTTCTTT.

The V gene is TRBV4-3, the J gene TRBJ2-5; D perhaps matches TRBD2 (7 bases). CDR3 length: 17 residues. In germline, CDR1 is LGHNA, CDR2 YSLEER. The V gene lost 0 bases and the J gene lost 7 bases, with 21 bases spanning the gap. This CDR3 reads CASSQDRGGGGLGTQYF. Written as DNA, the CDR3 is TGCGCCAGCAGCCAAGATCGCGGAGGGGGGGGACTCGGGACCCAGTACTTC.